The rows below give T cell receptor beta chains drawn from one sample of a study of human T cells and chemical hapten exposure. One entry per CDR3 protein results from TCRdb running MiXCR on the 5' RACE reads. The table shows 65,000 to 90,000 distinct CDR3 sequences, with roughly 15% occurring only once. These TCRs come from a female donor in good health. Both conserved end residues are part of each CDR3. The order of the fields is J gene, V gene, clone size, D gene, CDR3 DNA, CDR3 protein. The D gene is left open where the match is weak. Not every row has a clone size; where given, it reads once, few, many or a size class.

J gene: TRBJ2-7
V gene: TRBV20-1
clone size: medium-sized
D gene: TRBD2
CDR3 DNA: TGCAGTGCTAGCAGACTAGCGGGGGGTTTCTCCTACGAGCAGTACTTC
CDR3 protein: CSASRLAGGFSYEQYF

J gene: TRBJ1-2
V gene: TRBV7-9
clone size: .
D gene: .
CDR3 DNA: TGTGCCAGCAGCTTAGACCAGGGGAACCATGGCTACACCTTC
CDR3 protein: CASSLDQGNHGYTF

J gene: TRBJ2-3
V gene: TRBV6-5
clone size: .
D gene: .
CDR3 DNA: TGTGCCAGCAGGAGCGATGGGGATACGCAGTATTTT
CDR3 protein: CASRSDGDTQYF

J gene: TRBJ2-2
V gene: TRBV6-2/TRBV6-3
clone size: few
D gene: TRBD1
CDR3 DNA: TGTGCCAGCAGTTTCCTGGCCGGACAGGACGGTGACGAGCTGTTTTTT
CDR3 protein: CASSFLAGQDGDELFF

J gene: TRBJ1-5
V gene: TRBV4-1
clone size: .
D gene: .
CDR3 DNA: TGCGCCAGCAGCCAGGCGGGGGTCAATCAGCCCCAGCATTTT
CDR3 protein: CASSQAGVNQPQHF

J gene: TRBJ1-1
V gene: TRBV7-2
clone size: .
D gene: TRBD1
CDR3 DNA: TGTGCCAGCAGCTTCTACGGGAGACAGGGGGCGTATACTGAAGCTTTCTTT
CDR3 protein: CASSFYGRQGAYTEAFF

J gene: TRBJ2-7
V gene: TRBV28
clone size: few
D gene: .
CDR3 DNA: TGTGCCAGCCAAGACAGCTCCTACGAGCAGTACTTC
CDR3 protein: CASQDSSYEQYF

J gene: TRBJ2-3
V gene: TRBV5-1
clone size: few
D gene: .
CDR3 DNA: TGCGCCAGCAGCTTGAGCGAGTCCGGGGGCACAGATACGCAGTATTTT
CDR3 protein: CASSLSESGGTDTQYF

J gene: TRBJ2-3
V gene: TRBV6-5
clone size: .
D gene: .
CDR3 DNA: TGTGCCAGCAGTAGACGGGCGGACCCTCTCCGCACAGATACGCAGTATTTT
CDR3 protein: CASSRRADPLRTDTQYF

J gene: TRBJ2-5
V gene: TRBV29-1
clone size: .
D gene: TRBD2
CDR3 DNA: TGCAGCGTGGGCAGAGGACTAGGGGATACCCAGTACTTC
CDR3 protein: CSVGRGLGDTQYF

J gene: TRBJ2-7
V gene: TRBV10-3
clone size: many
D gene: .
CDR3 DNA: TGTGCCATCAGCGACCCGCCTATCGACGAGCAGTACTTC
CDR3 protein: CAISDPPIDEQYF

J gene: TRBJ1-5
V gene: TRBV7-2
clone size: few
D gene: .
CDR3 DNA: TGTGCCAGCAGGATTGACAGCTTTAATCAGCCCCAGCATTTT
CDR3 protein: CASRIDSFNQPQHF

J gene: TRBJ1-5
V gene: TRBV2
clone size: few
D gene: .
CDR3 DNA: TGTGCCAGCAGTTCAACAGGGCGACACCAGCCCCAGCATTTT
CDR3 protein: CASSSTGRHQPQHF

J gene: TRBJ2-3
V gene: TRBV14
clone size: .
D gene: .
CDR3 DNA: TGTGCCAGCAGCCAGGCGGGACCGTGGACAGATACGCAGTATTTT
CDR3 protein: CASSQAGPWTDTQYF

J gene: TRBJ1-2
V gene: TRBV29-1
clone size: .
D gene: .
CDR3 DNA: TGCAGCGTTGCCAATCCCGGGACCCGAAGAGGCTACACCTTC
CDR3 protein: CSVANPGTRRGYTF

J gene: TRBJ2-4
V gene: TRBV7-2
clone size: many
D gene: TRBD2
CDR3 DNA: TGTGCCAGCAGCACGGGACTAGCGGGGGGAAACATTCAGTACTTC
CDR3 protein: CASSTGLAGGNIQYF

J gene: TRBJ1-2
V gene: TRBV7-2
clone size: .
D gene: TRBD1
CDR3 DNA: TGTGCCAGCAGCCCAAATAACAGGGGGGGGTACTATGGCTACACCTTC
CDR3 protein: CASSPNNRGGYYGYTF

J gene: TRBJ2-1
V gene: TRBV29-1
clone size: .
D gene: TRBD2
CDR3 DNA: TGCAGCGTTGCCACCGGGACTAGCTCCTACAATGAGCAGTTCTTC
CDR3 protein: CSVATGTSSYNEQFF

J gene: TRBJ2-1
V gene: TRBV3-1
clone size: few
D gene: TRBD1
CDR3 DNA: TGTGCCAGCAGCCGGGACAGGGGGCCCTACAATGAGCAGTTCTTC
CDR3 protein: CASSRDRGPYNEQFF

J gene: TRBJ1-1
V gene: TRBV4-2
clone size: few
D gene: TRBD1
CDR3 DNA: TGTGCCAGCAGCCAAGAGGGACAGGGGCGGACTGAAGCTTTCTTT
CDR3 protein: CASSQEGQGRTEAFF

J gene: TRBJ1-1
V gene: TRBV6-1
clone size: .
D gene: TRBD1
CDR3 DNA: TGTGCCAGCAGCGACAGGGGAGGGAGCACTGAAGCTTTCTTT
CDR3 protein: CASSDRGGSTEAFF

J gene: TRBJ1-6
V gene: TRBV4-3
clone size: many
D gene: .
CDR3 DNA: TGCGCCAGCAGCCAAGATGGACCTCCATTTAATTCACCCCTCCACTTT
CDR3 protein: CASSQDGPPFNSPLHF

J gene: TRBJ1-6
V gene: TRBV4-1
clone size: .
D gene: .
CDR3 DNA: TGCGCCAGCAGCCAAGAAAGAAGCGATTCACCCCTCCACTTT
CDR3 protein: CASSQERSDSPLHF

J gene: TRBJ2-3
V gene: TRBV12-3/TRBV12-4
clone size: .
D gene: TRBD2
CDR3 DNA: TGTGCCAGCAGCTTCAGGGGGTCGCTGCGGGGGGGCATTCCGAAAGATACGCAGTATTTT
CDR3 protein: CASSFRGSLRGGIPKDTQYF

J gene: TRBJ1-2
V gene: TRBV28
clone size: .
D gene: .
CDR3 DNA: TGTGCCAGCAGTTTAATGGTAGGGTACTATGGCTACACCTTC
CDR3 protein: CASSLMVGYYGYTF

J gene: TRBJ2-2
V gene: TRBV20-1
clone size: few
D gene: .
CDR3 DNA: TGCAGTGCTAGACCGGGGGAAGCGAACACCGGGGAGCTGTTTTTT
CDR3 protein: CSARPGEANTGELFF

J gene: TRBJ2-5
V gene: TRBV5-4
clone size: few
D gene: .
CDR3 DNA: TGTGCCAGCAGCCCCGCGCCTCGTGAAGAGACCCAGTACTTC
CDR3 protein: CASSPAPREETQYF

J gene: TRBJ2-3
V gene: TRBV20-1
clone size: few
D gene: .
CDR3 DNA: TGCAGTGCTAGAGATCGGTCTCGCACAGATACGCAGTATTTT
CDR3 protein: CSARDRSRTDTQYF

J gene: TRBJ1-3
V gene: TRBV6-5
clone size: .
D gene: .
CDR3 DNA: TGTGCCAGCAGTTACTCCCGAGGAGGGGAAAACACCATATATTTT
CDR3 protein: CASSYSRGGENTIYF

J gene: TRBJ1-1
V gene: TRBV29-1
clone size: .
D gene: .
CDR3 DNA: TGCAGCGTTGAAGAGCACCCGGGAACTGAAGCTTTCTTT
CDR3 protein: CSVEEHPGTEAFF

J gene: TRBJ2-1
V gene: TRBV20-1
clone size: .
D gene: .
CDR3 DNA: TGCAGTGCTAGCCCAGGGGACATATCCTACAATGAGCAGTTCTTC
CDR3 protein: CSASPGDISYNEQFF

J gene: TRBJ1-2
V gene: TRBV6-2/TRBV6-3
clone size: few
D gene: .
CDR3 DNA: TGTGCCAGCAGTTTCAGCATCTATGGCTACACCTTC
CDR3 protein: CASSFSIYGYTF